What follows is one TCR beta chain and its context. The data belong to a study of blood T cell repertoires in COVID-19. Across the study: Samples came from the United States, Italy and Spain, spanning acute and convalescent COVID-19.

In the authors' workflow: Amplification of reference gene primers provided the estimated nucleated cell counts. Produced via immunoSEQ multiplex PCR; TCRdb's table is partial and in-frame only. The V and J calls and the clone size are those of that table, but D and trimming were determined from the DNA. The sample contains more than 95,000 clones, approximately 83% of which appear only once. V lost 0 bases to trimming and J lost 4 bases; unmatched junction nucleotides: 5. Germline CDR1 reads SGHAT; CDR2 reads FQNNGV. This CDR3 has 15 residues. The TCR was taken from a man aged 50-59 years with acute or convalescent COVID-19. Sample: peripheral blood. J is TRBJ1-1 and V is TRBV11-2; TRBD1 aligns across 7 bases. The CDR3 DNA follows: TGTGCCAGCAGCTTAGATCCGGACAGGACCACTGAAGCTTTCTTT. Translation gives CASSLDPDRTTEAFF.